Below, one TCR beta chain is given with its context. Its target is not known. This sample is part of a study of CXCR3-negative and CXCR3-positive naive CD8 T cells. The method, 5' RACE with UMI labels, was used to prepare the TRB cDNA libraries. From the 5' RACE reads, TCRdb lists one entry per CDR3 protein and no DNA. The specimen's table records about 82,000 distinct CDR3 sequences. Findings and caveats of the study: Naive cells that were CXCR3-negative or CXCR3-positive used TRBV-TRBJ genes alike, while memory cells diverged. CXCR3-expressing naive cells carried TRB CDR3s more hydrophobic than those of CXCR3-negative naive cells.

Germline lookup yields CDR1 SEHNR and CDR2 FQNEAQ (reference sequence). The CDR3 has 14 residues. Material for sequencing was naive CXCR3- CD8+ T cells from blood. Subset meaning: CD45RO-CCR7+CD27+CD95- naive CD8+ T cells lacking CXCR3 (TNR3-). The genes are TRBV7-9 and TRBJ2-5; TCRdb's D call, TRBD1, is unchecked because there is no DNA. The TCR comes from a human donor in good health. Some clones in this sample may be carry-over from other donors' samples. This CDR3 is CASSDPDSQEAQYF.